The sample holds many counts of the clone carrying this T cell receptor (beta chain). Stated time point: before trial treatment. The entry originates in a study of low-dose radiotherapy and immunotherapy resistance in tumors. Overall study context: Patients of Cohort 1 had 0.5 Gy fractions every 2 weeks, which summed to 6.5 Gy. Patients took 300 mg oral aspirin daily for four cycles from cycle 1 day 1.

Germline CDR1 is SGHVS and CDR2 is FQNEAQ. Trimming shortened V by 5 bases and J by 3 bases, and 17 bases separated the two germline ends. The CDR3 extends over 16 amino acids. TRAV- and TRBV-specific primers were used for first-strand cDNA, which covered alpha and beta chains. With a constant-region primer and a V-primer adapter, TCRs were subjected to 20 PCR cycles of amplification. TCRdb called the reads again in MiXCR, with one record for every CDR3 protein. The sample has around 69,000 distinct CDR3 sequences, 31% seen once. The clonotype comes from a female donor with ovarian cancer. The chain employs TRBV7-8 and TRBJ1-5; D perhaps matches TRBD1 (6 bases). Material: PBMCs, obtained before treatment. The CDR3 is CASSLGQRRNNQPQHF. The CDR3, as DNA: TGTGCCAGCAGCCTAGGACAGCGACGAAACAATCAGCCCCAGCATTTT.